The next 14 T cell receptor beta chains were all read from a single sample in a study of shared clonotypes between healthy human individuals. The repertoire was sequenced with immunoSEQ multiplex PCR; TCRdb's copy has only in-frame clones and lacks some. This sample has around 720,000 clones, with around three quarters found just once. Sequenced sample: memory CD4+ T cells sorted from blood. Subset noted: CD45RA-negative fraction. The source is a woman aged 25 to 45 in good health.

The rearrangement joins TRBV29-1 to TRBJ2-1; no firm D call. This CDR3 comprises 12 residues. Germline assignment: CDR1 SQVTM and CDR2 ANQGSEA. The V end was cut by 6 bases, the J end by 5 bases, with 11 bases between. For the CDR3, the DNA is TGCAGCGTCCGGGCCCTACACAATGAGCAGTTCTTC. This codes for CSVRALHNEQFF.

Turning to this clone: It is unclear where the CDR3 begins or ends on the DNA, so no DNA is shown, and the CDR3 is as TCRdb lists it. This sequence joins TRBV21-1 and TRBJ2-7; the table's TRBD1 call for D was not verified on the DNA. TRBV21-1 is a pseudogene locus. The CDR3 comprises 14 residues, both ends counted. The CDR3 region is CASSWGQGSYEQYF.

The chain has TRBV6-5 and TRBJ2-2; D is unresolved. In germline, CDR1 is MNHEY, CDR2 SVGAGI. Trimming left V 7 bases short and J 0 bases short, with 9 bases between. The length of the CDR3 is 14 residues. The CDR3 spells CASTPVANTGELFF. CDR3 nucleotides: TGTGCCAGCACCCCGGTCGCGAACACCGGGGAGCTGTTTTTT.

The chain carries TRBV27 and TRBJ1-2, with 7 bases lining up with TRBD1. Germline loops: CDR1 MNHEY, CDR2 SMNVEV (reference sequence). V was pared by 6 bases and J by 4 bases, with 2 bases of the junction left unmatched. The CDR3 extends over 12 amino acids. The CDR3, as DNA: TGTGCCAGCAGGGGGACAGCCTATGGCTACACCTTC. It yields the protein CASRGTAYGYTF.

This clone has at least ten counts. CDR3 protein: CASSGAGGAGYGYTF. CDR3 nucleotide sequence: TGCGCCAGCAGTGGAGCGGGGGGCGCGGGCTATGGCTACACCTTC. The rearrangement uses TRBV10-2 and TRBJ1-2; D might be TRBD1 (6 bases). This CDR3 spans 15 amino acids. V lost 4 bases to trimming and J lost 4 bases, with 16 bases between them. The germline V gene encodes CDR1 WSHSY and CDR2 SAAADI.

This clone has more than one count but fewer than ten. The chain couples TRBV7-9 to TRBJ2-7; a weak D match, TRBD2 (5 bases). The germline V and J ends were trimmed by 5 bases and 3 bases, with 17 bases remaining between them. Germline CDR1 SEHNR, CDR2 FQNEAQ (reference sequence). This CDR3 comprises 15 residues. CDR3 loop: CASSRRPEAGYEQYF. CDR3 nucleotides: TGTGCCAGCAGCCGCAGACCGGAGGCGGGCTACGAGCAGTACTTC.

CDR3: CASSFSRMGSSTDTQYF. CDR3 DNA: TGTGCCAGTAGTTTCTCCCGTATGGGGAGTTCCACAGATACGCAGTATTTT. The chain links TRBV19 to TRBJ2-3, with D maybe TRBD2 (5 bases). Germline CDR1 reads LNHDA; CDR2 reads SQIVND (reference sequence). With 5 bases removed from V and 2 bases from J, the gap between germline ends came to 20 bases. The CDR3 has 17 residues.

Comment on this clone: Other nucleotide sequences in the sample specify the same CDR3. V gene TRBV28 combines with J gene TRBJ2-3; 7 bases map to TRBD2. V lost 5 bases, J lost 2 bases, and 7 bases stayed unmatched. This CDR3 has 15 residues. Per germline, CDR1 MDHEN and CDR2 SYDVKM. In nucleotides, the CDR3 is TGTGCCAGCAGTCTAAGCGGGGATTACACAGATACGCAGTATTTT. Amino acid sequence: CASSLSGDYTDTQYF. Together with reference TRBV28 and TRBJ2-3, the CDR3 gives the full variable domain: DVKVTQSSRYLVKRTGEKVFLECVQDMDHENMFWYRQDPGLGLRLIYFSYDVKMKEKGDIPEGYSVSREKKERFSLILESASTNQTSMYLCASSLSGDYTDTQYFGPGTRLTVL.

The chain's CDR3 is CASSTGQVYEQYF. The DNA of the CDR3 is TGCGCCAGCAGCACGGGACAGGTCTACGAGCAGTACTTC. V gene TRBV5-1 combines with J gene TRBJ2-5; 8 bases line up with TRBD1. The J call is in doubt because the DNA end fits TRBJ2-7 better. The CDR3 runs 13 residues. CDR1 is SGHRS, CDR2 YFSETQ, per germline.

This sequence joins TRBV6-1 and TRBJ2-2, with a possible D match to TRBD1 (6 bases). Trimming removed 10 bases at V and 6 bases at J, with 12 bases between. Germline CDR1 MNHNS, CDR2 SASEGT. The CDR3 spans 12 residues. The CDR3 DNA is TGTGCCAACCAACAGGGCGCCGGGGAGCTGTTTTTT. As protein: CANQQGAGELFF.

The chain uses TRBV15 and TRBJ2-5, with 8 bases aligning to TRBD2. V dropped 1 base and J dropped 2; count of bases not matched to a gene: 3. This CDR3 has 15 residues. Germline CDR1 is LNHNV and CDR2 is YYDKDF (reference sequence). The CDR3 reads CATSRAGLAQETQYF. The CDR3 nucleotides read TGTGCCACCAGCAGAGCTGGACTAGCACAAGAGACCCAGTACTTC.

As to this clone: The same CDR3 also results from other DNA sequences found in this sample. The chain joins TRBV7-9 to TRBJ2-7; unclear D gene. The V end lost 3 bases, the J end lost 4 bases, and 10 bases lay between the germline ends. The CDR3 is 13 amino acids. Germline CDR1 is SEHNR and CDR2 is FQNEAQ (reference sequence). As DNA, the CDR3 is TGTGCCAGCAGCTTGGCGGCCACTTACGAGCAGTACTTC. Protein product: CASSLAATYEQYF. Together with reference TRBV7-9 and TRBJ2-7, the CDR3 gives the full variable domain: DTGVSQNPRHKITKRGQNVTFRCDPISEHNRLYWYRQTLGQGPEFLTYFQNEAQLEKSRLLSDRFSAERPKGSFSTLEIQRTEQGDSAMYLCASSLAATYEQYFGPGTRLTVT.

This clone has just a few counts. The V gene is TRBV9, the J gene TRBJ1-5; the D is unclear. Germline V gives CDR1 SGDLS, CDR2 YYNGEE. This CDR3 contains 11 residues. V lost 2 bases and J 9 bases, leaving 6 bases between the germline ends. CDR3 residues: CASSVVWPQHF. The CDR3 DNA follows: TGTGCCAGCAGCGTTGTTTGGCCCCAGCATTTT. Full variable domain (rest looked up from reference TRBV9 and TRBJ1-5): DSGVTQTPKHLITATGQRVTLRCSPRSGDLSVYWYQQSLDQGLQFLIQYYNGEERAKGNILERFSAQQFPDLHSELNLSSLELGDSALYFCASSVVWPQHFGDGTRLSIL.

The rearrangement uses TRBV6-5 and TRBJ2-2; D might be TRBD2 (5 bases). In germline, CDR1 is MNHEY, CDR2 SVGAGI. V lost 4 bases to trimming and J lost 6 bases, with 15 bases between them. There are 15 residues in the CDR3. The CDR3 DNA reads TGTGCCAGCAGTTTAGTAGGATTTAGCGCCGGGGAGCTGTTTTTT. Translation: CASSLVGFSAGELFF.